A single sample is the source of the 5 T cell receptor beta chains below, sequenced in a study of blood T cells in healthy people across ages. Alongside a J-beta primer mix, a sample-barcoded 5' primer served in a second PCR lasting about 7 to 11 cycles. Via MiXCR, TCRdb re-called the 5' RACE reads, giving one row per CDR3 protein. The sample contains some 1.4 million distinct CDR3 sequences, approximately 42% of which appear only once. The sequenced sample consisted of blood. These receptors were obtained from a woman younger than 35 in good health.

This clonotype was seen only a few times. The rearrangement joins TRBV6-5 to TRBJ1-1; TRBD1 is a possible D gene (5 bases). This CDR3 contains 14 residues. With 2 bases removed from V and 0 bases from J, the gap between germline ends came to 7 bases. The germline CDR1 and CDR2 sequences are MNHEY and SVGAGI. The CDR3, as DNA: TGTGCCAGCAGTTACGGGGGGGTGAACACTGAAGCTTTCTTT. It specifies CASSYGGVNTEAFF.

The genes are TRBV12-3 or TRBV12-4 and TRBJ2-3; D remains ambiguous. The CDR3 runs 15 residues. The V and J ends lost 6 bases and 4 bases respectively, with 17 bases between them. The CDR3 reads CASSPGAVPSDTQYF. CDR3 nucleotide sequence: TGTGCCAGCAGCCCCGGTGCCGTCCCTTCAGATACGCAGTATTTT.

This clonotype was seen more than once but under ten times. The genes are TRBV5-1 and TRBJ1-2; D is ambiguous. Per germline, CDR1 SGHRS and CDR2 YFSETQ. The CDR3 has 12 residues. The V and J ends lost 0 bases and 6 bases respectively, with 6 bases between them. The CDR3 sequence: CASSLGQNGYTF. In DNA, the CDR3 is TGCGCCAGCAGCTTGGGGCAAAATGGCTACACCTTC. Using reference TRBV5-1 and TRBJ1-2 for the parts outside the CDR3, the full variable domain is KAGVTQTPRYLIKTRGQQVTLSCSPISGHRSVSWYQQTPGQGLQFLFEYFSETQRNKGNFPGRFSGRQFSNSRSEMNVSTLELGDSALYLCASSLGQNGYTFGSGTRLTVV.

This sequence joins TRBV2 and TRBJ2-3; no clear D. Deletions cut 10 bases from V and 6 bases from J, with 26 bases between. The germline V gene encodes CDR1 SNHLY and CDR2 FYNNEI. This CDR3 contains 16 residues. This chain's CDR3 is CATRPRRLTQTDTQYF. CDR3 in DNA: TGTGCCACCCGACCGAGACGCTTGACTCAAACGGATACGCAGTATTTT.

This clonotype was detected a few times. The CDR3 DNA reads TGCGCCAGCAGTGAGGGCAGGGGAGGCACTGAAGCTTTCTTT. Translated: CASSEGRGGTEAFF. The chain is built from TRBV10-2 and TRBJ1-1, with D perhaps matching TRBD1 (6 bases). The germline CDR1 and CDR2 sequences are WSHSY and SAAADI. The CDR3 is made up of 14 amino acids. V lost 2 bases to trimming and J lost 4 bases, with 11 bases between them.